The 13 T cell receptor beta chains reported below all come from one sample, sequenced in a study of blood T cells in healthy people across ages. A second roughly 6 to 12 cycle PCR used barcoded and J-beta primers. TCRdb fed the 5' RACE reads into MiXCR, producing one record per CDR3 protein. The table includes 1.6 million or so distinct CDR3 sequences, about 32% detected once. The sequencing input was blood. All receptors come from a woman aged 30 to 39 in good health.

The chain carries TRBV6-6 and TRBJ1-1; 8 positions match TRBD1. The ends lost 6 bases at V and 1 base at J; junction bases unmatched: 10. Germline V CDR1 and CDR2: MNHNY, SVGAGI (reference sequence). This CDR3 spans 16 amino acids. For the CDR3, the DNA is TGTGCCAGCAGCTCGCGTACGACAGGGGAGAACACTGAAGCTTTCTTT. Amino acids: CASSSRTTGENTEAFF.

V usage is TRBV7-3 and J usage is TRBJ2-7; D gene unclear. This CDR3 contains 15 residues. Germline CDR1 and CDR2: SGHTA and FQGTGA. Trimming cost V 3 bases and J 2 bases, with 14 bases left between them. The CDR3 sequence: CASSFAPSRTYEQYF. The DNA for the CDR3 is TGTGCCAGCAGCTTCGCCCCATCCAGGACCTACGAGCAGTACTTC.

This clonotype was observed a few times. V is TRBV7-9 and J is TRBJ2-6; possibly TRBD1 for D (5 bases). V was cut by 11 bases and J by 0 bases, with 8 bases left in between. The CDR3 extends over 13 amino acids. Germline-derived CDR1 and CDR2 are SEHNR and FQNEAQ (reference sequence). CDR3 sequence: CAPTVSGANVLTF. The DNA for the CDR3 is TGTGCCCCGACAGTCTCTGGGGCCAACGTCCTGACTTTC.

Details on this clonotype: A much larger clonotype is one base distant, so this may be a read error. This chain connects TRBV10-3 to TRBJ2-3; D remains unclear. The V gene's germline CDR1 is ENHRY and CDR2 SYGVKD. Trimming took off 3 bases at V and 6 bases at J, with 16 bases between the two ends. CDR3 length equals 15 residues. The CDR3 sequence is CAISESAQLGDTQYF. In DNA, the CDR3 is TGTGCCATCAGTGAATCGGCCCAGCTAGGGGATACGCAGTATTTT.

This rearrangement joins TRBV29-1 to TRBJ1-2; no definite D call. From germline, CDR1 is SQVTM and CDR2 ANQGSEA. Trimming took off 8 bases at V and 7 bases at J, with 17 bases between the two ends. This CDR3 is 12 amino acids long. Here the CDR3 reads CSPDPNEGGYTF. CDR3 nucleotides: TGCAGCCCAGACCCAAACGAGGGTGGCTACACCTTC.

This sequence joins TRBV5-1 and TRBJ2-5, with D uncertain. The J call may be in error: the DNA end matches TRBJ2-7 better. This CDR3 is built from 14 residues. CDR1 is SGHRS, CDR2 YFSETQ, per germline. The DNA of the CDR3 is TGCGCCAGCAGCTTGGATCGGTTAACCTGCGAGCAGTACTTC. Translation: CASSLDRLTCEQYF.

The chain couples TRBV29-1 to TRBJ2-6; possible D gene TRBD1, 6 bases. Trimming left V 4 bases short and J 1 base short, with 14 bases between. The CDR3 contains 16 residues. Germline V lookup: CDR1 SQVTM, CDR2 ANQGSEA. CDR3 residues: CSVGDTTISGANVLTF. CDR3 DNA: TGCAGCGTTGGGGACACCACAATTTCTGGGGCCAACGTCCTGACTTTC.

Worth noting for this clonotype: This clone may be a read error of a much larger clone one base away. The V gene is TRBV12-3 or TRBV12-4, the J gene TRBJ2-7; D possibly uses TRBD1 or TRBD2 (5 bases each). The V gene lost 4 bases and the J gene lost 3 bases, with 13 bases spanning the gap. The CDR3 totals 14 residues. CDR3 DNA: TGTGCCAGCAGTTGGGCAGGGAGCAACTACGAGCAGTACTTC. It is translated as CASSWAGSNYEQYF.

The chain carries TRBV27 and TRBJ1-4; maybe TRBD1 (6 bases). V was clipped by 11 bases and J by 6 bases, with 16 bases between them. The length of the CDR3 is 13 residues. Germline V gives CDR1 MNHEY, CDR2 SMNVEV (reference sequence). For the CDR3, the DNA is TGTGCCTTCTGGGGGGCTCGCGATGAAAAACTGTTTTTT. It yields the protein CAFWGARDEKLFF.

Worth noting for this clonotype: The junction departs from germline at one end; a sequencing error may be responsible. The chain uses TRBV7-9 and TRBJ2-7; perhaps TRBD2 as D (5 bases). Per the germline V gene, CDR1 is SEHNR and CDR2 is FQNEAQ (reference sequence). The CDR3 extends over 15 amino acids. The CDR3 nucleotides read TGTGCCAGCAGCCTAGCCTGGCCCTCTTCCTACGAGCAGTACTTC. Encoded protein: CASSLAWPSSYEQYF.

The rearrangement links TRBV6-1 to TRBJ2-3; TRBD1 aligns across 7 bases. The CDR3 covers 15 residues. J gave up 4 bases and V 2 bases, and 6 bases lay outside the gene matches. Germline CDR1 MNHNS, CDR2 SASEGT. CDR3 residues: CASSEYRQGPDTQYF. CDR3 sequence (DNA): TGTGCCAGCAGTGAATATCGACAGGGTCCAGATACGCAGTATTTT.

There are a few counts of this clonotype. The J gene is TRBJ2-5, the V gene TRBV24-1; D call uncertain. Looked up from germline, CDR1 is KGHDR and CDR2 is SFDVKD. The ends were cut back, 6 bases at V and 5 bases at J, with 15 bases in the middle. The CDR3 covers 14 residues. This chain's CDR3 is CATSPQANSETQYF. The CDR3 nucleotides are TGTGCCACCAGTCCCCAGGCGAACAGCGAGACCCAGTACTTC.

The chain employs TRBV6-9 and TRBJ2-5; possible D gene TRBD1, 5 bases. CDR1 is MNHGY, CDR2 SVAAGI, per germline. V lost 8 bases to trimming and J lost 2 bases, with 30 bases between them. This CDR3 is 19 amino acids long. The CDR3 DNA reads TGTGCCAGCGGTTGCCGCCCCCGTTTTGGACCCCAGGGACAAGAGACCCAGTACTTC. Translating it yields CASGCRPRFGPQGQETQYF.